The text below deals with one T cell receptor beta chain. The CDR3 has 13 amino acids. Germline V lookup: CDR1 KGHSH, CDR2 LQKENI. V was shortened by 5 bases and J by 8 bases, with 15 bases between the two germline ends. These data originate in a study of CD8+ T cells in alopecia areata. As for treatment: oral pan-JAK inhibitor, 5-10 mg twice daily. PBMC-derived CD4+ and CD8+ T cells were sorted. Extracted RNA was reverse transcribed, and the resulting cDNA served as sequencing template. Clones were sequenced by immunoSEQ multiplex PCR, and TCRdb holds only the in-frame ones, with some missing. Of 180,000 or so clones listed, roughly 58% were seen once; the top ten hold around 15%.

This receptor was taken from a human donor with alopecia areata. The chain has TRBV18 and TRBJ1-1; unclear D gene. Sequenced here: CD4+ T cells sorted from blood, sampled at approximately week 56, from a patient treated with tofacitinib. The chain's CDR3 is CASSSRRPREAFF. DNA for the CDR3: TGTGCCAGCTCATCACGAAGACCTCGGGAAGCTTTCTTT.